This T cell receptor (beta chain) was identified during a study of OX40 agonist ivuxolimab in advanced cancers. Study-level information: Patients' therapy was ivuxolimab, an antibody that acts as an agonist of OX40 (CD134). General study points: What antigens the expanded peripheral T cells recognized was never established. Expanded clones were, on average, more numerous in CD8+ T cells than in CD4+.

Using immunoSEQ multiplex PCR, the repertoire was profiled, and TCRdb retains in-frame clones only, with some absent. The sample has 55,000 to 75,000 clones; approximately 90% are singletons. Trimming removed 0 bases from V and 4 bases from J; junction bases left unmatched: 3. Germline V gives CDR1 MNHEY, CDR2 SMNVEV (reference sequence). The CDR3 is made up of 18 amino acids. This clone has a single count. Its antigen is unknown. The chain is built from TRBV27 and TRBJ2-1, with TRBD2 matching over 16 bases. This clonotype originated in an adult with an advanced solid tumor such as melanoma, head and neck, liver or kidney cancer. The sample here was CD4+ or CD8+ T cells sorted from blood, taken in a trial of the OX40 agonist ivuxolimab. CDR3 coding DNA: TGTGCCAGCAGTTTATCGGGACTAGCGGGAGGGGATTACAATGAGCAGTTCTTC. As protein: CASSLSGLAGGDYNEQFF.